Presented here are 8 T cell receptor beta chains from one specimen sequenced in a study of radiotherapy plus CTLA-4 blockade in lung cancer. Clones were read by immunoSEQ multiplex PCR, and TCRdb kept only the in-frame ones, dropping some. The profile shows approximately 83,000 clones, about 79% of them singletons. Specimen: peripheral blood, collected from a patient treated with radiotherapy plus ipilimumab. The receptors here all came from a human donor with non-small cell lung cancer who had a partial response to radiotherapy plus ipilimumab. Some clones in this sample may be carry-over from other donors' samples.

The rearrangement uses TRBV7-8 and TRBJ1-2; maybe TRBD1 (6 bases). The V and J ends lost 5 bases and 7 bases respectively, with 14 bases between them. CDR3 length equals 13 residues. CDR1 and CDR2 (germline): SGHVS, FQNEAQ. The CDR3 region is CASSPLIQGGYTF. CDR3 in DNA: TGTGCCAGCAGCCCTCTAATACAGGGTGGCTACACCTTC.

This clone was seen only once. V usage is TRBV5-1 and J usage is TRBJ2-7, with 7 bases lining up with TRBD1. V was clipped by 4 bases and J by 4 bases; unmatched bases: 11. The CDR3 runs 15 residues. Germline-derived CDR1 and CDR2 are SGHRS and YFSETQ. DNA of the CDR3: TGCGCCAGCAGCCTCGGACAGGCCGTACTTTACGAGCAGTACTTC. Its translation is CASSLGQAVLYEQYF.

The V gene is TRBV7-8, the J gene TRBJ2-7; 9 positions agree with TRBD1. Germline V CDR1 and CDR2: SGHVS, FQNEAQ. Losses at the gene ends were 5 bases for V and 6 bases for J; bases not matched to a gene: 5. The CDR3 has 13 residues. The CDR3 loop reads CASSARTGAEQYF. The DNA for the CDR3 is TGTGCCAGCAGCGCCAGGACAGGGGCCGAGCAGTACTTC.

The count of this clone is one. V usage is TRBV18 and J usage is TRBJ1-5, with D possibly matching TRBD1 (6 bases). V was pared by 2 bases and J by 2 bases, with 16 bases between. From germline, CDR1 is KGHSH and CDR2 LQKENI. CDR3 length equals 17 residues. The CDR3 bases are TGTGCCAGCTCACCATCCCGGGTGGCAGGGGGCAATCAGCCCCAGCATTTT. Amino acid sequence: CASSPSRVAGGNQPQHF.

The chain uses TRBV2 and TRBJ1-2, with TRBD1 identical over 8 bases. This CDR3 region has 12 residues. Germline V gene data show CDR1 as SNHLY and CDR2 as FYNNEI. V shed 7 bases and J 8 bases; nucleotides not matched to a gene: 6. CDR3 DNA sequence: TGTGCCAGCAACACTAGACAGGGGGGCTACACCTTC. Translation: CASNTRQGGYTF.

The CDR3 loop reads CASSLGPGQPQHF. DNA of the CDR3: TGTGCCAGCAGCTTGGGTCCGGGTCAGCCCCAGCATTTT. J is TRBJ1-5 and V is TRBV5-4; no clear D gene. Per germline, CDR1 SGHNT and CDR2 YYREEE (reference sequence). The CDR3 loop spans 13 amino acids. Deletions cut 0 bases from V and 6 bases from J, with 7 bases between. Complete variable domain (other parts from reference TRBV5-4 and TRBJ1-5): ETGVTQSPTHLIKTRGQQVTLRCSSQSGHNTVSWYQQALGQGPQFIFQYYREEENGRGNFPPRFSGLQFPNYSSELNVNALELDDSALYLCASSLGPGQPQHFGDGTRLSIL.

The chain links TRBV5-6 to TRBJ1-2; D is perhaps TRBD1 (6 bases). The germline gives CDR1 SGHDT, CDR2 YYEEEE. The CDR3 spans 15 residues. Between the trimmed V and J ends, which lost 5 bases and 8 bases, there was a span of 22 bases. CDR3 coding DNA: TGTGCCAGCAGACGAATCGATTTGGGGGCCGACGGCTACACCTTC. Amino acids: CASRRIDLGADGYTF. The entire variable domain, with the rest obtained from reference TRBV5-6 and TRBJ1-2, is as follows: DAGVTQSPTHLIKTRGQQVTLRCSPKSGHDTVSWYQQALGQGPQFIFQYYEEEERQRGNFPDRFSGHQFPNYSSELNVNALLLGDSALYLCASRRIDLGADGYTFGSGTRLTVV.

Regarding this clone: Other DNA sequences in the sample encode the same CDR3. The chain has TRBV5-1 and TRBJ1-1, with 10 bases fitting TRBD1. The CDR3 is 16 residues long. V dropped 2 bases and J dropped 5; count of bases not matched to a gene: 9. Per the germline V gene, CDR1 is SGHRS and CDR2 is YFSETQ. The CDR3 loop is CASSFATGTGATEAFF. The CDR3 bases are TGCGCCAGCAGCTTCGCCACCGGGACAGGGGCAACTGAAGCTTTCTTT.